This entry is about one TCR beta chain. The data originate from a study of blood T cells in healthy people across ages. Primers used in a second PCR of roughly 7 to 12 cycles were a sample-barcoded 5' primer and a J-beta primer mix. The template-switch adaptor, which had 12 random nucleotides, put a tag on each cDNA molecule. MiXCR, run by TCRdb on the 5' RACE reads, gives a single entry per CDR3 protein. Of about 510,000 distinct CDR3 sequences in the sample, over 25% were seen once. Trimming removed 0 bases at V and 7 bases at J, with 13 bases between. Germline lookup yields CDR1 MNHNY and CDR2 SVGAGI (reference sequence). CDR3 length: 15 residues. A further study also used this sample, focusing on T cells of mothers and their children. In that study: Mother-child pairs who were related displayed a slightly higher overlap than unrelated pairs, a difference that was non-significant.

The sequence was collected from a boy younger than 10 in good health. Sequenced input: blood. The V call is TRBV6-6, the J call TRBJ2-1, with unresolved D. The CDR3 nucleotides are TGTGCCAGCAGTTACTCCGAGGTCTCTGGGAATGAGCAGTTCTTC. Its protein is CASSYSEVSGNEQFF.